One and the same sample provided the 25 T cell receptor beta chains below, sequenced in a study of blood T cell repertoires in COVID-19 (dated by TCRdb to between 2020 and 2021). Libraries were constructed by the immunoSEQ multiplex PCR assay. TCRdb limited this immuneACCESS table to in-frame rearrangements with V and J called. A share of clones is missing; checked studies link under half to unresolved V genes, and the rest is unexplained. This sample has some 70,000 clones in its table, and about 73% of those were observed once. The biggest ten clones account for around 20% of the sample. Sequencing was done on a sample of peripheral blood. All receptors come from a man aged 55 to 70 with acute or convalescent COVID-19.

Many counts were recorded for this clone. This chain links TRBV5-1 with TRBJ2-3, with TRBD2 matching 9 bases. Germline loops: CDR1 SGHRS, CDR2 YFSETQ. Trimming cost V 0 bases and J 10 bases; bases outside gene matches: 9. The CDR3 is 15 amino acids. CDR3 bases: TGCGCCAGCAGCTTGGAAGCGGGAGGTATCCAGGCGCAGTATTTT. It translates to CASSLEAGGIQAQYF.

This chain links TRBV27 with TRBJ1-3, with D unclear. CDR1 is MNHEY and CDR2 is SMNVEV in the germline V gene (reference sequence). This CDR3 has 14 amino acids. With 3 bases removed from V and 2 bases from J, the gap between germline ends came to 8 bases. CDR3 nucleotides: TGTGCCAGCAGTTTCTCAGGTGCTGGAAACACCATATATTTT. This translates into CASSFSGAGNTIYF.

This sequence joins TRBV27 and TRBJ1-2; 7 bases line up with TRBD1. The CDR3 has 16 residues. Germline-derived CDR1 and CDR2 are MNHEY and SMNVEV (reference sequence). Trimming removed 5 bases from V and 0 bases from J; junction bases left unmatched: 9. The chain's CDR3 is CASSPHLGTANYGYTF. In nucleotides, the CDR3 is TGTGCCAGCAGTCCACACCTCGGGACAGCTAACTATGGCTACACCTTC.

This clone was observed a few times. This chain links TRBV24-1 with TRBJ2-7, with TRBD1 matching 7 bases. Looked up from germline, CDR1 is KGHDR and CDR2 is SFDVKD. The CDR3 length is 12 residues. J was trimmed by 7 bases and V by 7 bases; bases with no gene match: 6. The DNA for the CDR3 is TGTGCCACCAGCTCAGGGGGATGGGAGCAGTACTTC. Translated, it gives CATSSGGWEQYF.

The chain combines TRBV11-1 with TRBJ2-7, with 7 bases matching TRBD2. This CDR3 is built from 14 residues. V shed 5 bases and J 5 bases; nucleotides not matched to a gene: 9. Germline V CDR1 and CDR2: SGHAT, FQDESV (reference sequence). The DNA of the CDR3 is TGTGCCAGCAGCCGGAGCGGGAATTCCAACGAGCAGTACTTC. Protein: CASSRSGNSNEQYF.

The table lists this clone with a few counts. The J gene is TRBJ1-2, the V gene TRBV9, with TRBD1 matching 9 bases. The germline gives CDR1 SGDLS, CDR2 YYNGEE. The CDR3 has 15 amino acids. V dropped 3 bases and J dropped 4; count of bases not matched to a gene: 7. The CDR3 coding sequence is TGTGCCAGCAGCGAGTCCCGGGACAGGGCCTATGGCTACACCTTC. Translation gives CASSESRDRAYGYTF.

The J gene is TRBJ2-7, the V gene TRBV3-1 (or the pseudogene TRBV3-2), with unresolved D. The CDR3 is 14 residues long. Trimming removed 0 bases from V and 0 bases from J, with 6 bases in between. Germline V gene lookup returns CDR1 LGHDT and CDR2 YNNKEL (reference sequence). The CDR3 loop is CASSQDRFSYEQYF. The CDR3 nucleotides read TGTGCCAGCAGCCAAGACAGATTCTCCTACGAGCAGTACTTC.

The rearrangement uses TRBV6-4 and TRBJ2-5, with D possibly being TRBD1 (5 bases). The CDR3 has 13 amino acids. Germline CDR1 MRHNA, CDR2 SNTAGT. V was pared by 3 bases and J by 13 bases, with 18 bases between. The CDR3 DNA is TGTGCCAGCAGTGAAACCAGGGCCAACCGGTTGTACTTC. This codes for CASSETRANRLYF.

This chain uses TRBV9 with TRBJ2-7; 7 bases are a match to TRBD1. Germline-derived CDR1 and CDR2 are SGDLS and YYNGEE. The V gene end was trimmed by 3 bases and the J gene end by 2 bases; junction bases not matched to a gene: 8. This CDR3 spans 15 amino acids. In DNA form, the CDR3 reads TGTGCCAGCAGCGCCCCGGGACAGTCCCCCTACGAGCAGTACGTC. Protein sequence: CASSAPGQSPYEQYV.

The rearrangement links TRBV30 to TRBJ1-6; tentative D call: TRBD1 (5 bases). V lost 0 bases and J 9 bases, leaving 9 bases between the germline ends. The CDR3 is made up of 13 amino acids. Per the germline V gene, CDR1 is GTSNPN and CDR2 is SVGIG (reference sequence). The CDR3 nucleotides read TGTGCCTGGAGTGTTACGGGGGTTTCACCCCTCCACTTT. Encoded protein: CAWSVTGVSPLHF.

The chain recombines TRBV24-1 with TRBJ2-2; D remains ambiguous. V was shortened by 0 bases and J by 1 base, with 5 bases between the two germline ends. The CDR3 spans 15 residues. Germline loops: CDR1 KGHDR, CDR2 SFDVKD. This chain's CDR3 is CATSDLPLNTGELFF. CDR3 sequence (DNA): TGTGCCACCAGTGATTTGCCCCTGAACACCGGGGAGCTGTTTTTT.

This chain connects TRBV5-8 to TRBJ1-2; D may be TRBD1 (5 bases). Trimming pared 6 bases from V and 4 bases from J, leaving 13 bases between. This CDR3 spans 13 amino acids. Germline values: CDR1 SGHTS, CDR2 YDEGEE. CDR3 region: CASTLDRVYGYTF. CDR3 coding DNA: TGTGCCAGCACCCTTGACAGAGTCTATGGCTACACCTTC.

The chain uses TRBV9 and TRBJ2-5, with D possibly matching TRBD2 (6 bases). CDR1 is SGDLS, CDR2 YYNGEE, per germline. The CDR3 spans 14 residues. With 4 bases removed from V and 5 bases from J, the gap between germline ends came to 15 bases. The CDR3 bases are TGTGCCAGCAGCTCTACGGGACTTAGTGAGACCCAGTACTTC. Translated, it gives CASSSTGLSETQYF. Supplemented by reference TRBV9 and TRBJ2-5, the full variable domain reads DSGVTQTPKHLITATGQRVTLRCSPRSGDLSVYWYQQSLDQGLQFLIQYYNGEERAKGNILERFSAQQFPDLHSELNLSSLELGDSALYFCASSSTGLSETQYFGPGTRLLVL.

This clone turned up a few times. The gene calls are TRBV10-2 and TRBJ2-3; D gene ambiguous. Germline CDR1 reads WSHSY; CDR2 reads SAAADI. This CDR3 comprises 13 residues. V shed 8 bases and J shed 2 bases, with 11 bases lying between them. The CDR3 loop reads CASGHTSTDTQYF. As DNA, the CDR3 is TGCGCCAGCGGGCACACGTCCACAGATACGCAGTATTTT.

The CDR3 loop reads CASSPPGGFTYEQYF. CDR3 DNA sequence: TGTGCCAGCAGCCCCCCAGGGGGATTCACCTACGAGCAGTACTTC. This chain links TRBV7-9 with TRBJ2-7; TRBD1 matches at 7 bases. The CDR3 totals 15 residues. V gave up 5 bases and J gave up 2 bases; unmatched junction bases: 9. CDR1 is SEHNR, CDR2 FQNEAQ, per germline (reference sequence).

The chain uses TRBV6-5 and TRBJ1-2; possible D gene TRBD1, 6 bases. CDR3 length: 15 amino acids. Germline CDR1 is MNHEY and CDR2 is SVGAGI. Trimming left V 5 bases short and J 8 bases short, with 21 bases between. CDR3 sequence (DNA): TGTGCCAGCAGTAGGTACAGGGAAGGCCTGGTAGGCTACACCTTC. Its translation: CASSRYREGLVGYTF.

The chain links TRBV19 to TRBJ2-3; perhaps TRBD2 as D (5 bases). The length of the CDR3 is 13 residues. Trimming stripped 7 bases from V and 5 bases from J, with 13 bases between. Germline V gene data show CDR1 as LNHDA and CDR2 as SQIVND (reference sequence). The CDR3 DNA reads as TGTGCCAGTACCCCTACACGGGGAGATACGCAGTATTTT. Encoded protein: CASTPTRGDTQYF.

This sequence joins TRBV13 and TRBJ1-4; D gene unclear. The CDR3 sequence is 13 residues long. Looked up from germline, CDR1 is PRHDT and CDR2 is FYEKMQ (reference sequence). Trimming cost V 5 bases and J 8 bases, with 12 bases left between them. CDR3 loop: CASSPNRGEKLFF. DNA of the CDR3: TGTGCCAGCAGCCCCAATCGAGGGGAAAAACTGTTTTTT.

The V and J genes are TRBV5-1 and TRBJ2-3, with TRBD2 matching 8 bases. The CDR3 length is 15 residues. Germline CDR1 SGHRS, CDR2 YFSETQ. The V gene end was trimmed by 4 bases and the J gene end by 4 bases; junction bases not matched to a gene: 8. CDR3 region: CASSPSGSRADTQYF. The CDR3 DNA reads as TGCGCCAGCAGCCCCAGCGGGAGTAGGGCAGATACGCAGTATTTT.

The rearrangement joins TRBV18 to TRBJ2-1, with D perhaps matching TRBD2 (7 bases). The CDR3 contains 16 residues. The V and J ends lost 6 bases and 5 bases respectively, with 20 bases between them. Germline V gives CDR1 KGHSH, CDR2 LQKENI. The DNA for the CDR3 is TGTGCCAGCTCCCTTAACGGGGGGCGAAGCAACAATGAGCAGTTCTTC. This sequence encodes CASSLNGGRSNNEQFF.

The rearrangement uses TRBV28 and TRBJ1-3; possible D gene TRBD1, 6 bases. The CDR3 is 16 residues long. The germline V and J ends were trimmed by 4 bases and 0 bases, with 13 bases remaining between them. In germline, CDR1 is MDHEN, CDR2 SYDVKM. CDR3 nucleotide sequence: TGTGCCAGCAGTTCCCCTGGACAGAACTCTGGAAACACCATATATTTT. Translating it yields CASSSPGQNSGNTIYF. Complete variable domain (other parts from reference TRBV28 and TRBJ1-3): DVKVTQSSRYLVKRTGEKVFLECVQDMDHENMFWYRQDPGLGLRLIYFSYDVKMKEKGDIPEGYSVSREKKERFSLILESASTNQTSMYLCASSSPGQNSGNTIYFGEGSWLTVV.

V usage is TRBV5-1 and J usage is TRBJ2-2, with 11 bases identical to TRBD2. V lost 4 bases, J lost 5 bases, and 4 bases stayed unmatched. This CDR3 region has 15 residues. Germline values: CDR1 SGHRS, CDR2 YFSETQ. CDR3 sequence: CASSPGLAVTGELFF. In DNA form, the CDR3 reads TGCGCCAGCAGCCCGGGACTAGCGGTTACCGGGGAGCTGTTTTTT. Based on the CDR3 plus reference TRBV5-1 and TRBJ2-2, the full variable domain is KAGVTQTPRYLIKTRGQQVTLSCSPISGHRSVSWYQQTPGQGLQFLFEYFSETQRNKGNFPGRFSGRQFSNSRSEMNVSTLELGDSALYLCASSPGLAVTGELFFGEGSRLTVL.

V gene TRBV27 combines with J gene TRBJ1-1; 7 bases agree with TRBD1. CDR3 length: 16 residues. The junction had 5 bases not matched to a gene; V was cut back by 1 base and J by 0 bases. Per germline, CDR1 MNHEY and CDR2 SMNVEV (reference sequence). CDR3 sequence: CASSLFAGGLNTEAFF. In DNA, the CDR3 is TGTGCCAGCAGTTTATTTGCAGGGGGATTGAACACTGAAGCTTTCTTT.

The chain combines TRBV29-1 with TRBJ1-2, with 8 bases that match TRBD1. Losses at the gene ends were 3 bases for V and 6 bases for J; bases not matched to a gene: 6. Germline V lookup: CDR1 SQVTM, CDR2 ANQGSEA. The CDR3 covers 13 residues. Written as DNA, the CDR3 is TGCAGCGTTGACCTGACAGGGGTGGATGGCTACACCTTC. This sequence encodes CSVDLTGVDGYTF. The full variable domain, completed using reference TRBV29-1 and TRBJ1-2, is SAVISQKPSRDICQRGTSLTIQCQVDSQVTMMFWYRQQPGQSLTLIATANQGSEATYESGFVIDKFPISRPNLTFSTLTVSNMSPEDSSIYLCSVDLTGVDGYTFGSGTRLTVV.

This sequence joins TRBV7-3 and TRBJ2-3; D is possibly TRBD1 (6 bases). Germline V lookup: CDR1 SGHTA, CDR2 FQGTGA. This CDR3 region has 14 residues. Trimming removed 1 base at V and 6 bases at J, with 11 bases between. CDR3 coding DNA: TGTGCCAGCAGCTTAATAGGCCAGGGGGATACGCAGTATTTT. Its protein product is CASSLIGQGDTQYF.